A single sample is the source of the 11 T cell receptor beta chains below, sequenced in a study of technical replicates of blood from several donors. Method: immunoSEQ multiplex PCR; TCRdb's copy keeps in-frame clones and lacks some. The sample lists approximately 84,000 clones, about 98% seen once, with about 0.15% in the top ten. The sequencing input was T cells isolated from PBMCs. These receptors all come from a human donor in good health.

The V and J genes are TRBV28 and TRBJ2-4; 7 bases are shared with TRBD1. Per germline, CDR1 MDHEN and CDR2 SYDVKM. CDR3 length: 16 amino acids. The junction had 13 bases not matched to a gene; V was cut back by 5 bases and J by 6 bases. In DNA, the CDR3 is TGTGCCAGCAGTCCACTGACAGGGAAAGGGGGAAACATTCAGTACTTC. Encoded protein: CASSPLTGKGGNIQYF.

V is TRBV11-3 and J is TRBJ1-1; 10 bases agree with TRBD1. V lost 3 bases, J lost 5 bases, and 9 bases stayed unmatched. Germline CDR1 and CDR2: SGHNT and YENEEA. This CDR3 has 16 residues. Here the CDR3 reads CASSFKSGTGATEAFF. The CDR3 nucleotides are TGTGCCAGCAGCTTTAAATCCGGGACAGGGGCGACTGAAGCTTTCTTT.

V and J are TRBV7-9 and TRBJ1-3; tentative D call: TRBD1 (5 bases). This CDR3 is 11 amino acids long. The germline V gene has CDR1 SEHNR and CDR2 FQNEAQ (reference sequence). Trimming removed 7 bases at V and 8 bases at J, with 9 bases between. In DNA, the CDR3 is TGTGCCAGCACGGCGGGGCACACCATATATTTT. Protein: CASTAGHTIYF.

This chain connects TRBV7-2 to TRBJ2-7; D unresolved. This CDR3 has 13 residues. The germline V gene has CDR1 SGHTA and CDR2 FQGNSA. V dropped 0 bases and J dropped 6 bases, with 9 bases sitting between them. The CDR3 here is CASSLARRGEQYF. CDR3 sequence (DNA): TGTGCCAGCAGCTTAGCGCGGCGAGGCGAGCAGTACTTC.

The V gene is TRBV25-1, the J gene TRBJ2-1; the match to TRBD2 covers 9 bases. The CDR3 totals 16 residues. The germline V gene has CDR1 MGHDK and CDR2 SYGVNS. V lost 3 bases to trimming and J lost 5 bases; unmatched junction nucleotides: 8. This CDR3 reads CASSDFRTSEHNEQFF. The CDR3 nucleotides are TGTGCCAGCAGTGATTTTCGGACTAGCGAACACAATGAGCAGTTCTTC.

The chain joins TRBV30 to TRBJ1-1; TRBD1 agrees at 7 bases. Germline V lookup: CDR1 GTSNPN, CDR2 SVGIG (reference sequence). The CDR3 covers 16 residues. The trim removed 3 bases at V and 6 bases at J, leaving 16 bases unmatched. CDR3 DNA sequence: TGTGCCTGGAGGAGAGGAGCAGGGGGTCGCGATGCTGAAGCTTTCTTT. Translation gives CAWRRGAGGRDAEAFF.

The CDR3 sequence is CATSRRTGDNEQFF. CDR3 coding DNA: TGTGCCACCAGCAGGAGGACAGGGGACAATGAGCAGTTCTTC. The rearrangement uses TRBV15 and TRBJ2-1; 9 bases fit TRBD1. The V gene end was trimmed by 3 bases and the J gene end by 5 bases; junction bases not matched to a gene: 2. Germline-derived CDR1 and CDR2 are LNHNV and YYDKDF (reference sequence). There are 14 residues in the CDR3.

The CDR3 DNA reads as TGTGCCAGCAGTTTATCGGCTGGGCAGTACACCGGGGAGCTGTTTTTT. It specifies CASSLSAGQYTGELFF. The chain uses TRBV27 and TRBJ2-2; D call uncertain. This CDR3 spans 16 amino acids. Trimming left V 0 bases short and J 3 bases short, with 11 bases between. CDR1 and CDR2 from the germline V gene are MNHEY and SMNVEV (reference sequence).

This clone was detected once. J is TRBJ1-1 and V is TRBV27; TRBD1 is a possible D gene (5 bases). The CDR3 extends over 13 amino acids. Trimming took off 4 bases at V and 3 bases at J, with 9 bases between the two ends. The germline gives CDR1 MNHEY, CDR2 SMNVEV (reference sequence). The CDR3 region is CASSWGVYTEAFF. CDR3 coding DNA: TGTGCCAGCAGTTGGGGCGTTTACACTGAAGCTTTCTTT.

This clone has only one observation. The sample has other DNA sequences that encode this CDR3 too. This chain uses TRBV11-2 with TRBJ1-2, with D perhaps TRBD1 (5 bases). This CDR3 comprises 14 residues. Trimming stripped 0 bases from V and 0 bases from J, with 5 bases between. CDR1 and CDR2 from the germline V gene are SGHAT and FQNNGV. The CDR3 DNA reads as TGTGCCAGCAGCTTAGACAGGGCTAACTATGGCTACACCTTC. Translating gives CASSLDRANYGYTF.

This clone was found once. The chain has TRBV5-4 and TRBJ2-7; the D gene is possibly TRBD1 (6 bases). Germline V gene sequence: CDR1 SGHNT, CDR2 YYREEE (reference sequence). V shed 4 bases and J shed 2 bases, with 25 bases lying between them. This CDR3 is 18 amino acids long. CDR3 protein: CASSTPDSTTRAPYEQYF. DNA for the CDR3: TGTGCCAGCAGCACTCCGGACAGTACCACTCGCGCCCCCTACGAGCAGTACTTC.